This entry lists 11 T cell receptor beta chains sequenced from one sample in a study of regulatory T cells in long-lasting Graves disease. For TCR beta, libraries came from iRepertoire HTBI primers and Arm-PCR of CDR3 regions. TCRdb fed the multiplex PCR reads into MiXCR, producing one record per CDR3 protein. The sample has some 450,000 distinct CDR3 sequences, 20% to 30% seen once; the top ten hold about 26%. Stated time point: persistent/refractory GD, antithyroid drugs over 5 years with positive TRAb. The TCR library was prepared using RNA isolated from PBMCs. Sequenced material: peripheral blood mononuclear cells (PBMCs), taken when the disease was refractory, from a patient treated with antithyroid drugs. The source is a female donor with Graves disease.

There are a few counts of this clonotype. The V call is TRBV6-1, the J call TRBJ2-7, with 7 bases fitting TRBD2. J lost 3 bases, V lost 2 bases, and 7 bases had no gene match. CDR3 length: 15 residues. Germline lookup yields CDR1 MNHNS and CDR2 SASEGT. The CDR3 nucleotides are TGTGCCAGCAGTGAATATGCTAGCGGAGTCTACGAGCAGTACTTC. This translates into CASSEYASGVYEQYF.

This chain connects TRBV7-8 to TRBJ1-2; tentatively, D is TRBD1 (5 bases). Per the germline V gene, CDR1 is SGHVS and CDR2 is FQNEAQ. V lost 5 bases and J lost 4, with 14 bases in between. CDR3 length equals 14 residues. CDR3 DNA: TGTGCCAGCAGCATGCAGACAGACCGCTATGGCTACACCTTC. Its protein is CASSMQTDRYGYTF.

This clonotype was seen many times. The V gene is TRBV7-2, the J gene TRBJ1-6, with a weak D call TRBD1 (5 bases). CDR3 length: 15 amino acids. Trimming took 4 bases from V and 10 from J, leaving 17 bases between them. Germline CDR1 SGHTA, CDR2 FQGNSA. The CDR3 reads CASSSSQGLGSPLHF. The DNA for the CDR3 is TGTGCCAGCAGCTCGAGCCAGGGCCTAGGGTCACCCCTCCACTTT.

V gene TRBV5-6 combines with J gene TRBJ2-7; D is undetermined. With 6 bases removed from V and 2 bases from J, the gap between germline ends came to 15 bases. This CDR3 region has 14 residues. Germline CDR1 SGHDT, CDR2 YYEEEE. CDR3 sequence (DNA): TGTGCCAGCACCACTCAGAGCAGGACCTACGAGCAGTACTTC. This translates into CASTTQSRTYEQYF.

The CDR3 nucleotides are TGTGCCAGCAGGAAGACTAGCGGGGAAACCGGGGAGCTGTTTTTT. This translates into CASRKTSGETGELFF. The V and J genes are TRBV2 and TRBJ2-2, with 11 bases matching TRBD2. This CDR3 is 15 amino acids long. Germline V gene lookup returns CDR1 SNHLY and CDR2 FYNNEI. V lost 6 bases and J lost 5; bases outside the gene matches: 5.

V gene TRBV11-2 combines with J gene TRBJ2-5, with a tentative D call TRBD1 (6 bases). The germline V gene encodes CDR1 SGHAT and CDR2 FQNNGV. The ends were cut back, 8 bases at V and 2 bases at J, with 21 bases in the middle. The CDR3 is 16 residues long. The CDR3 sequence is CASSQQQGAPQETQYF. The CDR3 nucleotides read TGTGCCAGCTCACAACAACAGGGAGCGCCGCAAGAGACCCAGTACTTC.

The V gene is TRBV5-1, the J gene TRBJ1-4, with 7 bases identical to TRBD1. Germline trimming cut 0 bases from V and 8 bases from J; bases unmatched to any gene: 19. In germline, CDR1 is SGHRS, CDR2 YFSETQ. This CDR3 comprises 19 residues. In DNA form, the CDR3 reads TGCGCCAGCAGCTTGGAGATGGGGACAGCAACAAGTTCACGGGAAAAACTGTTTTTT. Its protein is CASSLEMGTATSSREKLFF.

This clonotype showed up just once. The chain has TRBV20-1 and TRBJ2-2, with 7 bases aligning to TRBD1. This CDR3 is 15 amino acids long. V shed 2 bases, J shed 4 bases, and the junction held 7 bases outside the gene matches. Germline CDR1 reads DFQATT; CDR2 reads SNEGSKA (reference sequence). The CDR3 DNA sequence: TGCAGTGCTAGATCCGAGACAGGGTTCACCGGGGAGCTGTTTTTT. Translating it yields CSARSETGFTGELFF.

V usage is TRBV12-3 or TRBV12-4 and J usage is TRBJ2-1, with 8 bases identical to TRBD2. The V and J ends lost 5 bases and 3 bases, in that order; junction bases with no gene match: 3. The CDR3 extends over 14 amino acids. CDR3 loop: CASSLTSVYNEQFF. CDR3 sequence (DNA): TGTGCCAGCAGTCTGACTAGCGTCTACAATGAGCAGTTCTTC.

This clonotype was observed at least ten times. This chain uses TRBV30 with TRBJ1-5; D might be TRBD1 (5 bases). V gave up 2 bases and J gave up 4 bases, with 9 bases separating them. CDR3 size: 13 residues. Germline V gives CDR1 GTSNPN, CDR2 SVGIG (reference sequence). The CDR3 sequence is CAWSLAGNQPQHF. In DNA, the CDR3 is TGTGCCTGGAGTTTGGCAGGGAATCAGCCCCAGCATTTT.

This rearrangement joins TRBV6-2 or TRBV6-3 to TRBJ1-4; tentatively, D is TRBD1 (6 bases). Germline CDR1 is MNHEY and CDR2 is SVGEGT. This CDR3 is 16 amino acids long. V gave up 0 bases and J gave up 8 bases, with 16 bases separating them. CDR3 protein: CASSYSTGRRSEKLFF. The CDR3 DNA is TGTGCCAGCAGTTACTCCACAGGGCGGCGTAGCGAAAAACTGTTTTTT.